Detailed here is one T cell receptor beta chain. Its target is not known. The sample belongs to a study of post-analysis software for immune sequencing data. Across the study: Patients had relapsing-remitting, secondary progressive or progressive-relapsing multiple sclerosis; some lacked subtype. Broader study findings: Included in a set of roughly five TRBV segments more frequent in patients than controls were TRBV5-6, TRBV5-1 and TRBV20-1. The authors found that F measure strongly co-clustered same-batch samples. Controls had significantly higher normalized Chao1 diversity than multiple sclerosis patients.

Unique molecular identifiers were present in the TCR beta cDNA libraries. TCRdb analysed the PCR reads with MiXCR anew, one entry per CDR3 protein. The sample contains a few hundred thousand distinct CDR3 sequences, 39% of which appear only once. CDR3 length: 14 residues. Trimming took 1 base from V and 8 from J; bases not matched to a gene: 5. Germline V gene sequence: CDR1 SEHNR, CDR2 FQNEAQ (reference sequence). The chain combines TRBV7-9 with TRBJ1-2, with TRBD1 matching 9 bases. Input material: blood. This clonotype was obtained from a girl aged 2 to 10 with multiple sclerosis. DNA for the CDR3: TGTGCCAGCAGCTTAGGACAGGGGGACGGGGGCTACACCTTC. Its protein product is CASSLGQGDGGYTF. Supplemented by reference TRBV7-9 and TRBJ1-2, the full variable domain reads DTGVSQNPRHKITKRGQNVTFRCDPISEHNRLYWYRQTLGQGPEFLTYFQNEAQLEKSRLLSDRFSAERPKGSFSTLEIQRTEQGDSAMYLCASSLGQGDGGYTFGSGTRLTVV.